These 8 T cell receptor beta chains originate from one sample sequenced in a study of CD8 T cells in Susac syndrome. With random hexamers, roughly 0.45 to 1 ug RNA was reverse transcribed. Each CDR3 protein is one row after TCRdb ran MiXCR on the immunoSEQ multiplex PCR reads. This repertoire shows roughly 120,000 distinct CDR3 sequences, 93% found once; its top ten account for 0.093%. Sequences were obtained from CD4+ T cells from PBMCs. The receptors were sampled from a human donor with multiple sclerosis.

This clonotype was detected only once. V and J are TRBV29-1 and TRBJ2-5; D unclear. This CDR3 is 13 amino acids long. V was pared by 0 bases and J by 2 bases, with 7 bases between. CDR1 is SQVTM, CDR2 ANQGSEA, per germline. CDR3 DNA sequence: TGCAGCGTTGAAGATGGGTCACAAGAGACCCAGTACTTC. Translated, it gives CSVEDGSQETQYF. The full variable domain, in which reference TRBV29-1 and TRBJ2-5 provide the parts outside the CDR3, is SAVISQKPSRDICQRGTSLTIQCQVDSQVTMMFWYRQQPGQSLTLIATANQGSEATYESGFVIDKFPISRPNLTFSTLTVSNMSPEDSSIYLCSVEDGSQETQYFGPGTRLLVL.

The chain couples TRBV2 to TRBJ2-4; 10 bases map to TRBD2. From germline, CDR1 is SNHLY and CDR2 FYNNEI. Trimming at V came to 0 bases and at J to 4 bases, leaving 9 bases not matched to a gene. This CDR3 is 18 amino acids long. For the CDR3, the DNA is TGTGCCAGCAGTGAAGCCCTACTAGCGGGGTTGACAAAAAACATTCAGTACTTC. It translates to CASSEALLAGLTKNIQYF.

V usage is TRBV24-1 and J usage is TRBJ2-2, with 7 bases lining up with TRBD1. CDR3 length: 15 residues. J lost 4 bases, V lost 9 bases, and 10 bases had no gene match. Germline V gene data show CDR1 as KGHDR and CDR2 as SFDVKD. The CDR3 sequence is CATAADRVSTGELFF. The DNA for the CDR3 is TGTGCCACCGCGGCAGACAGGGTGAGCACCGGGGAGCTGTTTTTT.

This clonotype was picked up a small number of times. The J gene is TRBJ2-7, the V gene TRBV29-1; 7 bases agree with TRBD1. The trim removed 2 bases at V and 1 base at J, leaving 8 bases unmatched. The CDR3 contains 15 residues. Germline values: CDR1 SQVTM, CDR2 ANQGSEA. CDR3 DNA: TGCAGCGTTGAAACGGGACAGAGAAAATCCTACGAGCAGTACTTC. This sequence encodes CSVETGQRKSYEQYF.

The chain recombines TRBV5-1 with TRBJ1-6; 8 bases are a match to TRBD1. This CDR3 has 15 residues. V was pared by 4 bases and J by 9 bases, with 9 bases of the junction left unmatched. Germline assignment: CDR1 SGHRS and CDR2 YFSETQ. CDR3 nucleotide sequence: TGCGCCAGCAGCCGACCAGGGGGCGCGAGTTCACCCCTCCACTTT. Protein sequence: CASSRPGGASSPLHF. Supplemented by reference TRBV5-1 and TRBJ1-6, the full variable domain reads KAGVTQTPRYLIKTRGQQVTLSCSPISGHRSVSWYQQTPGQGLQFLFEYFSETQRNKGNFPGRFSGRQFSNSRSEMNVSTLELGDSALYLCASSRPGGASSPLHFGNGTRLTVT.

The chain joins TRBV9 to TRBJ2-3, with TRBD1 matching over 10 bases. CDR3 length equals 17 residues. V dropped 3 bases and J dropped 6; count of bases not matched to a gene: 13. Germline V gene data show CDR1 as SGDLS and CDR2 as YYNGEE. The CDR3, as DNA: TGTGCCAGCAGCGGTCGACAGGGGGCCCCCGGTAGGGATACGCAGTATTTT. Protein product: CASSGRQGAPGRDTQYF. The variable domain in full, completed from reference TRBV9 and TRBJ2-3, reads DSGVTQTPKHLITATGQRVTLRCSPRSGDLSVYWYQQSLDQGLQFLIQYYNGEERAKGNILERFSAQQFPDLHSELNLSSLELGDSALYFCASSGRQGAPGRDTQYFGPGTRLTVL.

The chain links TRBV9 to TRBJ2-1, with D possibly being TRBD1 (6 bases). CDR1 and CDR2 (germline): SGDLS, YYNGEE. Trimming cost V 1 base and J 1 base, with 12 bases left between them. The CDR3 runs to 16 residues. The CDR3 bases are TGTGCCAGCAGCGTACAGGGGCAATTTTCCTACAATGAGCAGTTCTTC. This translates into CASSVQGQFSYNEQFF. Drawing the rest from reference TRBV9 and TRBJ2-1, the complete variable domain is DSGVTQTPKHLITATGQRVTLRCSPRSGDLSVYWYQQSLDQGLQFLIQYYNGEERAKGNILERFSAQQFPDLHSELNLSSLELGDSALYFCASSVQGQFSYNEQFFGPGTRLTVL.

V and J are TRBV30 and TRBJ1-2; D remains ambiguous. The CDR3 covers 11 residues. Trimming removed 2 bases at V and 10 bases at J, with 11 bases between. Germline CDR1 is GTSNPN and CDR2 is SVGIG (reference sequence). CDR3 region: CAWSIGSSYTF. Here the CDR3 DNA reads TGTGCCTGGAGTATAGGGTCCTCCTACACCTTC.